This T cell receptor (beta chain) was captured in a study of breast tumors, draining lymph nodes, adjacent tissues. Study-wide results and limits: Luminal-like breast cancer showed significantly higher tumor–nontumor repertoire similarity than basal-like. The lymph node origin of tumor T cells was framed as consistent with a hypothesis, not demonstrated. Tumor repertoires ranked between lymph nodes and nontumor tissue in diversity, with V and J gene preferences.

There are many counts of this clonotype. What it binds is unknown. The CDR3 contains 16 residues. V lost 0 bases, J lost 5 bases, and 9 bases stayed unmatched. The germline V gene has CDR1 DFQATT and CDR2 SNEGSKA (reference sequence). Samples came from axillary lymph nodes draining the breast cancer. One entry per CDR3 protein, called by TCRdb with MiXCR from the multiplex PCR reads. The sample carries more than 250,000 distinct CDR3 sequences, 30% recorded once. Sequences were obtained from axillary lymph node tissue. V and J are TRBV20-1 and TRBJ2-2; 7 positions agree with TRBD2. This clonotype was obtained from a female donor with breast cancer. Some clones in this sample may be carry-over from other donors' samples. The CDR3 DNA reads TGCAGTGCTAGAGATCGCGCGGGAGCTATGACCGGGGAGCTGTTTTTT. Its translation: CSARDRAGAMTGELFF.